This TCR beta chain was identified in a study of blood T cell repertoires in COVID-19. Original methodology: Using reference gene primer amplification, nucleated cell counts were estimated. Sequencing used immunoSEQ multiplex PCR; TCRdb keeps in-frame clones, though not all of them. Clonal size and the V and J genes are those of that table, whereas D and trimming came from the DNA. There are around 110,000 clones in the sample; almost 85% occur only once, and 7% to 9.5% lies in the top ten. The CDR3 is made up of 16 amino acids. Per the germline V gene, CDR1 is KGHSH and CDR2 is LQKENI. Losses at the gene ends were 6 bases for V and 5 bases for J; bases not matched to a gene: 9.

This chain uses TRBV18 with TRBJ2-1, with 11 bases matching TRBD2. The sequenced sample consisted of peripheral blood. The source is a man between 65 and 85 years old with active or convalescent COVID-19. The CDR3 nucleotides read TGTGCCAGCTCGCTGGGGGGGACTAGCGGACACAATGAGCAGTTCTTC. Protein sequence: CASSLGGTSGHNEQFF. The full variable domain, in which reference TRBV18 and TRBJ2-1 provide the parts outside the CDR3, is NAGVMQNPRHLVRRRGQEARLRCSPMKGHSHVYWYRQLPEEGLKFMVYLQKENIIDESGMPKERFSAEFPKEGPSILRIQQVVRGDSAAYFCASSLGGTSGHNEQFFGPGTRLTVL.